A single sample gave rise to the 29 T cell receptor beta chains below, sequenced in a study of ipilimumab plus nivolumab after autologous stem cell transplantation. Here immunoSEQ multiplex PCR was the method, and the copy in TCRdb shows in-frame clones only, minus some. The data show roughly 43,000 clones, approximately 91% seen once. Here the sequenced sample was PBMCs, taken in a trial of ipilimumab plus nivolumab as post-transplant consolidation. The receptors come from a male donor with multiple myeloma.

The chain has TRBV9 and TRBJ2-1; D may be TRBD2 (5 bases). V lost 0 bases and J 1 base, leaving 11 bases between the germline ends. CDR1 is SGDLS and CDR2 is YYNGEE in the germline V gene. This CDR3 comprises 16 residues. The CDR3 sequence is CASSVGGSGSYNEQFF. In DNA form, the CDR3 reads TGTGCCAGCAGCGTAGGAGGGAGTGGGTCCTACAATGAGCAGTTCTTC.

CDR3 protein: CASSPPGYGYTF. The CDR3 nucleotides read TGTGCCAGCAGCCCCCCCGGTTATGGCTACACCTTC. This chain uses TRBV28 with TRBJ1-2; D unresolved. The germline V gene encodes CDR1 MDHEN and CDR2 SYDVKM. This CDR3 has 12 amino acids. Trimming cost V 6 bases and J 5 bases, with 10 bases left between them.

The rearrangement links TRBV2 to TRBJ2-3; D uncertain. V lost 5 bases, J lost 3 bases, and 3 bases lay in between. The CDR3 length is 11 residues. Germline assignment: CDR1 SNHLY and CDR2 FYNNEI. The CDR3 loop is CASSRTDTQYF. The CDR3 DNA sequence: TGTGCCAGCAGTCGGACAGATACGCAGTATTTT.

The chain has TRBV7-8 and TRBJ2-2, with D unclear. This CDR3 comprises 13 residues. V was clipped by 0 bases and J by 5 bases, with 4 bases between them. The germline CDR1 and CDR2 sequences are SGHVS and FQNEAQ. CDR3 sequence (DNA): TGTGCCAGCAGCTTAGCGAGGACCGGGGAGCTGTTTTTT. Its translation: CASSLARTGELFF.

This sequence joins TRBV15 and TRBJ2-5; D may be TRBD2 (6 bases). CDR3 length: 15 amino acids. Germline V gives CDR1 LNHNV, CDR2 YYDKDF (reference sequence). V lost 1 base to trimming and J lost 5 bases, with 14 bases between them. The CDR3 coding sequence is TGTGCCACCAGCAGAGGGTCGGCGGGGAAGGAGACCCAGTACTTC. Its translation: CATSRGSAGKETQYF.

V is TRBV9 and J is TRBJ2-5; TRBD1 matches 8 bases. Trimming cost V 5 bases and J 2 bases; bases outside gene matches: 5. The length of the CDR3 is 14 residues. CDR1 and CDR2 (germline): SGDLS, YYNGEE. For the CDR3, the DNA is TGTGCCAGCAGTTTCGGACAGGGACAAGAGACCCAGTACTTC. Translation: CASSFGQGQETQYF.

The V call is TRBV6-5, the J call TRBJ1-5; D is unresolved. The ends were cut back, 6 bases at V and 0 bases at J, with 12 bases in the middle. Germline V gene sequence: CDR1 MNHEY, CDR2 SVGAGI. CDR3 length equals 15 residues. The CDR3 nucleotides read TGTGCCAGCAGGTCGCGGACTTTTAGCAATCAGCCCCAGCATTTT. Translating it yields CASRSRTFSNQPQHF.

This chain uses TRBV7-3 with TRBJ2-1, with 8 bases lining up with TRBD2. CDR1 and CDR2 (germline): SGHTA, FQGTGA. The CDR3 length is 21 residues. The V gene end was trimmed by 2 bases and the J gene end by 0 bases; junction bases not matched to a gene: 18. The CDR3 bases are TGTGCCAGCAGCTTACTCGGTTGGCGGCTAGCGGGTGGGAGCTCCTACAATGAGCAGTTCTTC. This translates into CASSLLGWRLAGGSSYNEQFF.

The rearrangement links TRBV9 to TRBJ2-1; D is perhaps TRBD2 (5 bases). The ends were cut back, 0 bases at V and 2 bases at J, with 15 bases in the middle. The CDR3 has 17 residues. Germline CDR1 reads SGDLS; CDR2 reads YYNGEE. As DNA, the CDR3 is TGTGCCAGCAGCGTAGGACATCTCCTAGCCCCCTACAATGAGCAGTTCTTC. Residues: CASSVGHLLAPYNEQFF.

The chain has TRBV9 and TRBJ1-5, with D uncertain. CDR3 size: 13 residues. Germline V lookup: CDR1 SGDLS, CDR2 YYNGEE. Trimming shortened V by 4 bases and J by 5 bases, and 10 bases separated the two germline ends. The CDR3 DNA reads as TGTGCCAGCAGCAGAGGTGGAGATCAGCCCCAGCATTTT. This gives the protein CASSRGGDQPQHF.

This chain connects TRBV6-5 to TRBJ2-3, with 8 positions matching TRBD1. Germline CDR1 is MNHEY and CDR2 is SVGAGI. V lost 11 bases, J lost 1 base, and 2 bases stayed unmatched. This CDR3 has 12 residues. The CDR3 region has the DNA TGTGCCGTACAGGGGGGCACAGATACGCAGTATTTT. Its protein is CAVQGGTDTQYF.

The rearrangement joins TRBV2 to TRBJ2-6; no reliable D call. The CDR3 length is 19 residues. Trimming shortened V by 0 bases and J by 0 bases, and 15 bases separated the two germline ends. CDR1 is SNHLY, CDR2 FYNNEI, per germline. The CDR3 region is CASSEAMGFWVSGANVLTF. In DNA form, the CDR3 reads TGTGCCAGCAGTGAAGCTATGGGGTTTTGGGTCTCTGGGGCCAACGTCCTGACTTTC.

The CDR3 bases are TGTGCCAGCAGCCCCACGTCCAGCACGAACACCGGGGAGCTGTTTTTT. Its translation: CASSPTSSTNTGELFF. The chain couples TRBV7-3 to TRBJ2-2; D gene uncertain. The CDR3 extends over 16 amino acids. Germline V gene lookup returns CDR1 SGHTA and CDR2 FQGTGA. V lost 5 bases and J lost 0, with 13 bases in between.

The chain employs TRBV15 and TRBJ1-4; D is unclear. The CDR3 consists of 13 residues. Trimming left V 0 bases short and J 13 bases short, with 12 bases between. Germline V gives CDR1 LNHNV, CDR2 YYDKDF (reference sequence). The CDR3 loop reads CATSRDGRAPLFF. For the CDR3, the DNA is TGTGCCACCAGCAGAGATGGTCGGGCCCCACTGTTTTTT.

The chain joins TRBV2 to TRBJ1-4, with D perhaps matching TRBD1 (6 bases). Per the germline V gene, CDR1 is SNHLY and CDR2 is FYNNEI. The CDR3 sequence is 13 residues long. The V gene lost 5 bases and the J gene lost 6 bases, with 10 bases spanning the gap. CDR3 protein: CASSKGVDEKLFF. The CDR3 nucleotides are TGTGCCAGCAGTAAGGGGGTCGATGAAAAACTGTTTTTT.

This sequence joins TRBV10-3 and TRBJ1-1; D is uncertain. This CDR3 is 13 amino acids long. The V gene's germline CDR1 is ENHRY and CDR2 SYGVKD. V was clipped by 4 bases and J by 4 bases, with 10 bases between them. The CDR3 DNA reads as TGTGCCATCAGTGGGACCGAGGGCACTGAAGCTTTCTTT. This gives the protein CAISGTEGTEAFF.

V is TRBV6-5 and J is TRBJ1-4; D gene uncertain. Trimming shortened V by 0 bases and J by 5 bases, and 1 base separated the two germline ends. This CDR3 has 12 amino acids. The germline V gene has CDR1 MNHEY and CDR2 SVGAGI. CDR3 residues: CASSYSNEKLFF. CDR3 DNA sequence: TGTGCCAGCAGTTACTCGAATGAAAAACTGTTTTTT.

The rearrangement links TRBV4-1 to TRBJ1-1, with unresolved D. The CDR3 length is 14 residues. Trimming left V 0 bases short and J 1 base short, with 6 bases between. Looked up from germline, CDR1 is MGHRA and CDR2 is YSYEKL. CDR3 sequence (DNA): TGCGCCAGCAGCCAAGAGGCAGGGAACACTGAAGCTTTCTTT. This codes for CASSQEAGNTEAFF.

The DNA of the CDR3 is TGTGCCAGCAGGCCTCCGGGACAGCTGAACACTGAAGCTTTCTTT. This encodes CASRPPGQLNTEAFF. The gene calls are TRBV6-5 and TRBJ1-1; 7 bases match TRBD1. The V gene end was trimmed by 6 bases and the J gene end by 0 bases; junction bases not matched to a gene: 7. Germline CDR1 MNHEY, CDR2 SVGAGI. The CDR3 covers 15 residues.

The chain joins TRBV27 to TRBJ2-2; possible D gene TRBD2, 6 bases. Trimming stripped 3 bases from V and 7 bases from J, with 15 bases between. Germline V lookup: CDR1 MNHEY, CDR2 SMNVEV (reference sequence). The CDR3 contains 15 residues. The CDR3 loop reads CASSLAWGDGGELFF. Here the CDR3 DNA reads TGTGCCAGCAGTTTGGCGTGGGGGGACGGCGGGGAGCTGTTTTTT.

The chain combines TRBV6-6 with TRBJ2-5, with 7 nucleotides matching TRBD2. This CDR3 spans 13 amino acids. Germline V gene sequence: CDR1 MNHNY, CDR2 SVGAGI (reference sequence). Germline trimming cut 5 bases from V and 1 base from J; bases unmatched to any gene: 1. The CDR3 spells CASSPSGQETQYF. The CDR3 DNA is TGTGCCAGCAGTCCTAGCGGCCAAGAGACCCAGTACTTC.

The chain uses TRBV27 and TRBJ1-3; 9 bases line up with TRBD1. Germline V CDR1 and CDR2: MNHEY, SMNVEV (reference sequence). Germline trimming cut 5 bases from V and 3 bases from J; bases unmatched to any gene: 8. The CDR3 totals 16 residues. The CDR3 reads CASSKKRTGVGNTIYF. The CDR3 coding sequence is TGTGCCAGCAGTAAAAAACGGACAGGGGTTGGAAACACCATATATTTT.

The rearrangement joins TRBV5-1 to TRBJ2-3, with a possible D match to TRBD1 (5 bases). With 2 bases removed from V and 0 bases from J, the gap between germline ends came to 16 bases. The CDR3 has 17 residues. Per the germline V gene, CDR1 is SGHRS and CDR2 is YFSETQ. The chain's CDR3 is CASSFETKGQSTDTQYF. CDR3 coding DNA: TGCGCCAGCAGCTTTGAAACCAAGGGGCAAAGCACAGATACGCAGTATTTT.

This clone has only a few counts. This chain connects TRBV5-6 to TRBJ1-4, with D possibly matching TRBD1 (6 bases). Looked up from germline, CDR1 is SGHDT and CDR2 is YYEEEE. CDR3 size: 14 residues. With 2 bases removed from V and 7 bases from J, the gap between germline ends came to 12 bases. This chain's CDR3 is CASSLQGLGEKLFF. The CDR3 nucleotides read TGTGCCAGCAGCTTACAGGGTCTGGGTGAAAAACTGTTTTTT.

The chain carries TRBV11-3 and TRBJ2-5; possible D gene TRBD2, 5 bases. Germline V gene lookup returns CDR1 SGHNT and CDR2 YENEEA. The CDR3 consists of 16 residues. V lost 4 bases, J lost 5 bases, and 20 bases lay in between. CDR3 sequence: CASSSGASSLFETQYF. The DNA for the CDR3 is TGTGCCAGCAGCTCTGGAGCTAGCTCACTCTTCGAGACCCAGTACTTC.

The rearrangement joins TRBV5-1 to TRBJ2-1; 8 bases line up with TRBD1. Germline values: CDR1 SGHRS, CDR2 YFSETQ. The CDR3 contains 14 residues. V lost 1 base to trimming and J lost 7 bases; unmatched junction nucleotides: 4. The CDR3 reads CASSLMQGANEQFF. The CDR3 nucleotides read TGCGCCAGCAGCTTGATGCAGGGGGCTAATGAGCAGTTCTTC. Together with reference TRBV5-1 and TRBJ2-1, the CDR3 gives the full variable domain: KAGVTQTPRYLIKTRGQQVTLSCSPISGHRSVSWYQQTPGQGLQFLFEYFSETQRNKGNFPGRFSGRQFSNSRSEMNVSTLELGDSALYLCASSLMQGANEQFFGPGTRLTVL.

The chain couples TRBV5-8 to TRBJ1-5; no reliable D call. Looked up from germline, CDR1 is SGHTS and CDR2 is YDEGEE. The germline V and J ends were trimmed by 0 bases and 3 bases, with 10 bases remaining between them. The CDR3 runs to 15 residues. DNA for the CDR3: TGTGCCAGCAGCTTGGGCTACGAATCCAATCAGCCCCAGCATTTT. It translates to CASSLGYESNQPQHF.

J is TRBJ2-2 and V is TRBV5-1; D uncertain. V was pared by 0 bases and J by 2 bases, with 5 bases between. CDR3 size: 14 residues. Germline CDR1 and CDR2: SGHRS and YFSETQ. CDR3 sequence (DNA): TGCGCCAGCAGCTTGGGAGGTAACACCGGGGAGCTGTTTTTT. Translation gives CASSLGGNTGELFF.

The V gene is TRBV27, the J gene TRBJ2-1, with D unresolved. Trimming pared 6 bases from V and 4 bases from J, leaving 13 bases between. Germline CDR1 MNHEY, CDR2 SMNVEV (reference sequence). The length of the CDR3 is 14 residues. CDR3 amino acids: CASSSVGRYNEQFF. The CDR3 nucleotides are TGTGCCAGCAGCTCAGTTGGGCGATACAATGAGCAGTTCTTC.